The entry that follows covers one T cell receptor (beta chain) sequence. Roughly 19-50 mg of tissue was diced for each tumor. CDR1 and CDR2 from the germline V gene are SGHNT and YYREEE (reference sequence). CDR3 length: 16 residues. V gave up 4 bases and J gave up 0 bases, with 13 bases separating them. Sequenced by immunoSEQ multiplex PCR; TCRdb stores in-frame clones only, minus some. The sample has about 5,400 clones, around 68% seen once. The data are from a study of early stage breast cancer tumors. On the study more broadly: The ER+/PR+/HER2- tumors included roughly 8 ductal and four lobular carcinomas. Roughly 9.4-fold was the mean read coverage per sample.

Sample: breast tumor tissue. V is TRBV5-4 and J is TRBJ2-2; D perhaps matches TRBD2 (5 bases). This TCR came from a person in their sixties with breast cancer. In nucleotides, the CDR3 is TGTGCCAGCAGCCCCGGGATTCCCGCGAACACCGGGGAGCTGTTTTTT. Protein sequence: CASSPGIPANTGELFF.